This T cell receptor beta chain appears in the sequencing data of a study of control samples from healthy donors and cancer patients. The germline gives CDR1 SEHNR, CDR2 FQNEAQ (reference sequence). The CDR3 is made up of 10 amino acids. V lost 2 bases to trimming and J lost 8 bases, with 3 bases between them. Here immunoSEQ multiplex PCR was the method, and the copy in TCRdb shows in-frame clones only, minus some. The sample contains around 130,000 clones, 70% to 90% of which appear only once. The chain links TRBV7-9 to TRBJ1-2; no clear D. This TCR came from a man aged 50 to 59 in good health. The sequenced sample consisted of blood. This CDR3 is CASSLTGYTF. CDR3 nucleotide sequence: TGTGCCAGCAGCTTAACGGGCTACACCTTC. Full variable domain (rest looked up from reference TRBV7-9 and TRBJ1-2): DTGVSQNPRHKITKRGQNVTFRCDPISEHNRLYWYRQTLGQGPEFLTYFQNEAQLEKSRLLSDRFSAERPKGSFSTLEIQRTEQGDSAMYLCASSLTGYTFGSGTRLTVV.